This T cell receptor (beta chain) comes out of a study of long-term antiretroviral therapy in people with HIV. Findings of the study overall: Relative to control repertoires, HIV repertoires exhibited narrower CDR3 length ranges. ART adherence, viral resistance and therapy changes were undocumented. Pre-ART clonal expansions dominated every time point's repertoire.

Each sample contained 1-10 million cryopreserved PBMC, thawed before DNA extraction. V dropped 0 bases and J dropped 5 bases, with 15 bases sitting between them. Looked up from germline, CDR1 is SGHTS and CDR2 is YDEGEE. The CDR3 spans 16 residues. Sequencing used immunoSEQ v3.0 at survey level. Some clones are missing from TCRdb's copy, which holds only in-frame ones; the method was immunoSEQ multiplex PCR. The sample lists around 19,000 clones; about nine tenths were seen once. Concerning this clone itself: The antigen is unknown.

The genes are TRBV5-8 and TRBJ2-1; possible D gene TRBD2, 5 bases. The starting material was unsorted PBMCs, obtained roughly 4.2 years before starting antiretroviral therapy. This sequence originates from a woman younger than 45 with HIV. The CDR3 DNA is TGTGCCAGCAGCTTGGTGTTAGCTAGCACAGACAATGAGCAGTTCTTC. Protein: CASSLVLASTDNEQFF.